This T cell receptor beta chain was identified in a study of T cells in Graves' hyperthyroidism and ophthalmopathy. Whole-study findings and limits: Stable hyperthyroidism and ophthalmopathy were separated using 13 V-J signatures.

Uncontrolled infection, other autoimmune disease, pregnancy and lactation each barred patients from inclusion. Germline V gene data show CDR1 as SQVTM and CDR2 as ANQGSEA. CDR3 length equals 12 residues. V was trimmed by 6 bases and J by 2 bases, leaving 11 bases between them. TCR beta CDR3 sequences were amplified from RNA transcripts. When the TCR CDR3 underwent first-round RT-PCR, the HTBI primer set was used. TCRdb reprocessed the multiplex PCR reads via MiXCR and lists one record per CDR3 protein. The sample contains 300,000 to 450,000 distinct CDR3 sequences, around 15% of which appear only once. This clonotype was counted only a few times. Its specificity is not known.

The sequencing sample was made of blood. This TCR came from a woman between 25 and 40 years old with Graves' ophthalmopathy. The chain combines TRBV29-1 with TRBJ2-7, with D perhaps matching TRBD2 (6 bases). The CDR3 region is CSVLWGAYEQYF. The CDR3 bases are TGCAGCGTCCTATGGGGGGCCTACGAGCAGTACTTC.